This TCR beta chain was sequenced during a study of early T cells in non-severe SARS-CoV-2 infection. In the study overall: Alpha and beta chains were unpaired, from unsorted whole-blood bulk RNA.

MiXCR, applied by TCRdb to the 5' RACE reads, yields one record per CDR3 protein. The sample comprises 65,000 to 95,000 distinct CDR3 sequences, around 17% of which are singletons, and approximately 2.6% rests with the top ten. This clonotype appeared a few times. Germline CDR1 reads SQVTM; CDR2 reads ANQGSEA. V dropped 7 bases and J dropped 5; count of bases not matched to a gene: 9. The CDR3 runs 13 residues. The V call is TRBV29-1, the J call TRBJ2-5, with TRBD1 matching 8 bases. This TCR was recovered from an adult who was a healthcare worker with PCR-confirmed SARS-CoV-2 infection or an uninfected control (not recorded which). The material sequenced was whole blood. CDR3 coding DNA: TGCAGCGCAACCGGACAGGGATGGGAGACCCAGTACTTC. It codes for CSATGQGWETQYF.